This TCR beta chain stems from a study of blood T cell repertoires in COVID-19. About the research overall: The United States, Italy and Spain were the sources of the acute and convalescent COVID-19 samples.

This study enrolled people aged roughly 18 to 90 from approximately 24 US geographic areas. The CDR3 loop spans 14 amino acids. Deletions cut 4 bases from V and 6 bases from J, with 12 bases between. Germline CDR1 is SGHTA and CDR2 is FQGNSA. The data were produced by immunoSEQ multiplex PCR, yet TCRdb's version contains in-frame clones alone and is incomplete. The table includes about 360,000 clones, more than 70% detected once. The chain is built from TRBV7-2 and TRBJ2-2; tentative D call: TRBD1 (6 bases). The sequenced sample consisted of PBMCs or T cells enriched from blood (not recorded which). The clonotype was recovered from a man in his forties in a cohort exposed to, infected with or recovered from COVID-19 (not recorded which). This CDR3 is CASSSAAGAGELFF. CDR3 bases: TGTGCCAGCAGCTCAGCCGCAGGGGCCGGGGAGCTGTTTTTT.